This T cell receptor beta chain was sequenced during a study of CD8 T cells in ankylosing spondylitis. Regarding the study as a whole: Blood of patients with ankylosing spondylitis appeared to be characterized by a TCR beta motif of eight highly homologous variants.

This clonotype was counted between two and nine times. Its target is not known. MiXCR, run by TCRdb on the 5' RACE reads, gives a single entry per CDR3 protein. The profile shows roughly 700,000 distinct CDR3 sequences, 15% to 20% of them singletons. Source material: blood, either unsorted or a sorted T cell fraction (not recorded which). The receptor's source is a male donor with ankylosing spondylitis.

The CDR3 sequence: CASGRNPSSYEQYF. CDR3 in DNA: TGCGCCAGCGGTCGGAATCCATCCTCCTACGAGCAGTACTTC. The chain links TRBV5-1 to TRBJ2-7; unclear D gene. Trimming removed 7 bases from V and 0 bases from J, with 14 bases in between. Germline V lookup: CDR1 SGHRS, CDR2 YFSETQ. The CDR3 is made up of 14 amino acids.